This T cell receptor (beta chain) stems from a study of T cells in narcolepsy. The wider study: Enrolled donors included narcolepsy type 1 or type 2 patients and healthy controls.

Germline CDR1 reads MNHNY; CDR2 reads SVGAGI (reference sequence). Germline trimming cut 5 bases from V and 3 bases from J; bases unmatched to any gene: 7. The CDR3 consists of 15 residues. The protocol was immunoSEQ multiplex PCR, while the TCRdb copy is restricted to in-frame clones and leaves out a portion. The table records 25,000 to 35,000 clones, 75% to 90% of them present only once. A note on this clone: Its antigen is unidentified.

The study, taken as a whole, reports: Comparing one patient's CSF and blood CD4+ clonotypes highlighted HCRT- and TRIB2-specific autoreactive clonotypes. Autoreactive clonotypes reportedly recurred in blood of same and different patients, not controls.

This clonotype was sampled from a human donor with narcolepsy. The sequencing sample was made of CD45RA- memory CD4+ T cells from PBMCs. V is TRBV6-6 and J is TRBJ2-7; 10 bases map to TRBD2. CDR3 nucleotide sequence: TGTGCCAGCAGTGCAGGACTAGCGGAGCTCTACGAGCAGTACTTC. Its protein product is CASSAGLAELYEQYF.